A selection of T cell receptor beta chains follows, all from one sample in a study of CD8+ T cells in alopecia areata. Libraries were prepared by immunoSEQ multiplex PCR; TCRdb keeps only in-frame clonotypes and omits some of them. The data hold about 200,000 clones, with approximately 67% observed a single time. Specimen: CD4+ T cells sorted from blood, collected between weeks 47 and 50, from a patient treated with tofacitinib. These TCRs come from a human donor with alopecia areata. Each CDR3 is given with its conserved first and last residue. The D gene is left open where the match is weak. Expanded clones get a size class; other rows say once, few or many, or leave the size out.

CDR3 DNA	CDR3 protein	clone size	J gene	V gene	D gene
TGCGCCAGCAGCATGTTGGTGGGTGGCAGGGGGCAAACAGATACGCAGTATTTT	CASSMLVGGRGQTDTQYF	-	TRBJ2-3	TRBV5-1	TRBD1
TGCAGTGTGGCAGGGGCTTATGGCTACACCTTC	CSVAGAYGYTF	-	TRBJ1-2	TRBV20-1	-
TGCGCCAGCAGCCATGTGGACAGGGTAGATGGCTACACCTTC	CASSHVDRVDGYTF	-	TRBJ1-2	TRBV4-3	TRBD1
TGCGCCAGCAGCCAACAGACAGGGAGCAATCAGCCCCAGCATTTT	CASSQQTGSNQPQHF	-	TRBJ1-5	TRBV4-3	TRBD1
TGCAGCGTTGTTAGCGGCAGCTCCTACAATGAGCAGTTCTTC	CSVVSGSSYNEQFF	-	TRBJ2-1	TRBV29-1	-
TGCGCCAGCAGCTTGGGTGCGCAGGGGAAGCAAGAGCAGTACTTC	CASSLGAQGKQEQYF	-	TRBJ2-7	TRBV5-1	-
TGTGCCAGCAGTGCAGAGTATGAAGCTTTCTTT	CASSAEYEAFF	few	TRBJ1-1	TRBV2	-
TGTGCCACCAGCGACAGGACGGCTAGCACAGATACGCAGTATTTT	CATSDRTASTDTQYF	once	TRBJ2-3	TRBV15	-
TGCAGCGTTGAAAGGACTATGGAGACCCAGTACTTC	CSVERTMETQYF	-	TRBJ2-5	TRBV29-1	-
TGCAGCGTTACAACCGATCCCGCCAACTACGAGCAGTACTTC	CSVTTDPANYEQYF	-	TRBJ2-7	TRBV29-1	-
TGTGCCAGCAGCTTGGACCCGACAGGTAACTACGAGCAGTACTTC	CASSLDPTGNYEQYF	few	TRBJ2-7	TRBV11-2	-
TGTGCCAGCAGCTTGAAGACTAGCTTTTCCGAGCAGTACTTC	CASSLKTSFSEQYF	-	TRBJ2-7	TRBV5-4	TRBD2
TGCGCCAGCAGCCAAGAGGCAGGGGGACGGACCGGGGAGCTGTTTTTT	CASSQEAGGRTGELFF	-	TRBJ2-2	TRBV4-3	TRBD1
TGTGCCTCCCACAGGGGAGGTTCTGGCTACACCTTC	CASHRGGSGYTF	-	TRBJ1-2	TRBV30	TRBD1
TGCAGCGCTCAGACGAGGGGGGACACTGAAGCTTTCTTT	CSAQTRGDTEAFF	-	TRBJ1-1	TRBV29-1	-
TGTGCCAGCAGCGTGGGACTAGCGGGGACAATTCAACCCTACGAGCAGTACTTC	CASSVGLAGTIQPYEQYF	-	TRBJ2-7	TRBV5-6	TRBD2
TGCGCCAGCAGCCAAGAAAGCAGCCCTGACACTGAAGCTTTCTTT	CASSQESSPDTEAFF	-	TRBJ1-1	TRBV4-3	-
TGTGCCAGCAGCTTAATCTTTGGGGACAGCTACGAGCAGTACTTC	CASSLIFGDSYEQYF	-	TRBJ2-7	TRBV7-2	TRBD1
TGTGCCAGTAGTTTGGGCAACACAGATACGCAGTATTTT	CASSLGNTDTQYF	-	TRBJ2-3	TRBV19	-
TGCAGCGCCCGAGGCCAGGAAGGGGGCGAGCAGTACTTC	CSARGQEGGEQYF	-	TRBJ2-7	TRBV29-1	-
TGTGCCATCAGGACAGAGGTTCAAGAGACCCAGTACTTC	CAIRTEVQETQYF	-	TRBJ2-5	TRBV10-3	-
TGTGCCAGCAGCTTAGCCCGGAGCACAGATACGCAGTATTTT	CASSLARSTDTQYF	few	TRBJ2-3	TRBV11-2	-
TGCAGCGTTGAACCAGTAAGCTCCTACAATGAGCAGTTCTTC	CSVEPVSSYNEQFF	-	TRBJ2-1	TRBV29-1	-
TGCAGCGTTGGTGGCGGAAACACAGATACGCAGTATTTT	CSVGGGNTDTQYF	-	TRBJ2-3	TRBV29-1	-
TGTGCCTGTCTGCAGAGCTACCAAGAGACCCAGTACTTC	CACLQSYQETQYF	-	TRBJ2-5	TRBV30	-
TGTGCCAGCAGCTTCCCCCCCGGGGGGTTGAACACTGAAGCTTTCTTT	CASSFPPGGLNTEAFF	-	TRBJ1-1	TRBV11-2	-
TGCGCCAGCAGCTTGGAGTGGGGTCCCAAGACCCAGTACTTC	CASSLEWGPKTQYF	-	TRBJ2-5	TRBV5-1	-
TGTGCCAGCAGCTTAGGAGCGGGGGGGACCTACGAGCAGTACTTC	CASSLGAGGTYEQYF	-	TRBJ2-7	TRBV7-6	TRBD2
TGCAGCGTAACCCAGACGGTGAACACTGAAGCTTTCTTT	CSVTQTVNTEAFF	-	TRBJ1-1	TRBV29-1	-
TGTGCCAGCAGCACTAGCGGGGGGGCTAAGTACGAGCAGTACTTC	CASSTSGGAKYEQYF	few	TRBJ2-7	TRBV7-2	TRBD2